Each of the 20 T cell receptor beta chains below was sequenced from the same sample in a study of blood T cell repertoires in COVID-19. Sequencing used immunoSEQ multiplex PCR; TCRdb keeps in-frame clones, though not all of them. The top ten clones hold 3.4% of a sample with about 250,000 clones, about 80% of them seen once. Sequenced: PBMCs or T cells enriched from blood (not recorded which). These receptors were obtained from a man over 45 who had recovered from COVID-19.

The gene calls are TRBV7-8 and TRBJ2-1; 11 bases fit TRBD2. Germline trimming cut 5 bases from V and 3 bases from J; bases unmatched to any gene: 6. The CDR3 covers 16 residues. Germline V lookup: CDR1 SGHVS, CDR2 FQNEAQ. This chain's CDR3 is CASSILAGGSYNEQFF. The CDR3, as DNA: TGTGCCAGCAGCATCCTAGCGGGAGGAAGCTACAATGAGCAGTTCTTC.

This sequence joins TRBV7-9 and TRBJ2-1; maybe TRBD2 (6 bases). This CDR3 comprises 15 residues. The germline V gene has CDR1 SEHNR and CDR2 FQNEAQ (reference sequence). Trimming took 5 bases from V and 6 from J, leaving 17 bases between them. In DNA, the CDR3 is TGTGCCAGCAGCCCCAGAGATGGGAGGATCAATGAGCAGTTCTTC. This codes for CASSPRDGRINEQFF.

CDR3 in amino acids: CASSFGVAGAQETQYF. The CDR3 coding sequence is TGTGCCAGCAGCTTCGGAGTAGCGGGCGCCCAAGAGACCCAGTACTTC. The chain combines TRBV7-9 with TRBJ2-5; 7 bases match TRBD2. V trimming: 3 bases; J trimming: 1 base; junction bases outside the gene matches: 8. Germline loops: CDR1 SEHNR, CDR2 FQNEAQ (reference sequence). The CDR3 runs 16 residues.

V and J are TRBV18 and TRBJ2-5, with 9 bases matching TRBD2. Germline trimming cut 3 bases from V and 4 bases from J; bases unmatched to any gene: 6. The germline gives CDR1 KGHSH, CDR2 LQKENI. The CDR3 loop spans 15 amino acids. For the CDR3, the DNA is TGTGCCAGCTCACCCCAAGCGGGGGGCCTAGAGACCCAGTACTTC. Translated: CASSPQAGGLETQYF.

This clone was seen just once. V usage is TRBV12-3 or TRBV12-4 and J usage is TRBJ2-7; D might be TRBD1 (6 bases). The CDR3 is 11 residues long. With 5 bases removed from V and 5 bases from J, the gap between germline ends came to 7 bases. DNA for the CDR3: TGTGCCAGCAGTCGGACAGACGAGCAGTACTTC. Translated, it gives CASSRTDEQYF.

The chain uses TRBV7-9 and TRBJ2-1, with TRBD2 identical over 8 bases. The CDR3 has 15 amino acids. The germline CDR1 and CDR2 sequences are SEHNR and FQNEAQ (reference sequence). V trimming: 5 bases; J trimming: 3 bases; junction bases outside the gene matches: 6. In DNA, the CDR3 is TGTGCCAGCAGCGGCCGAGCGGGGGTCTACAATGAGCAGTTCTTC. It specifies CASSGRAGVYNEQFF.

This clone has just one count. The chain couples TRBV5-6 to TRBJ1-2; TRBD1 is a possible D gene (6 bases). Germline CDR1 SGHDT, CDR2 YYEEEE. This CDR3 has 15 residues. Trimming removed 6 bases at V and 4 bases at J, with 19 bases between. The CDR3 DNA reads TGTGCCAGCAAACTGACAGGCTTGTATTTCTATGGCTACACCTTC. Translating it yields CASKLTGLYFYGYTF.

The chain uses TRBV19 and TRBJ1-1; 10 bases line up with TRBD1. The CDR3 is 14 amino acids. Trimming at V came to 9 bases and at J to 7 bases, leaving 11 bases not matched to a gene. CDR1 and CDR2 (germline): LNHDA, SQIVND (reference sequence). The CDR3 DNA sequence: TGTGCCAGCCGGGACAGGGGTTATAATGGTGAAGCTTTCTTT. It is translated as CASRDRGYNGEAFF.

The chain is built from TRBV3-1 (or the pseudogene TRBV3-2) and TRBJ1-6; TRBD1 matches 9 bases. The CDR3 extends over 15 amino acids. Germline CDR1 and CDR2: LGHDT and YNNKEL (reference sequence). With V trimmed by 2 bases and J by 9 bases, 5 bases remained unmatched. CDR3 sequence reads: CASSQTGTGPSPLHF. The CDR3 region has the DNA TGTGCCAGCAGCCAAACCGGGACAGGGCCTTCACCCCTCCACTTT.

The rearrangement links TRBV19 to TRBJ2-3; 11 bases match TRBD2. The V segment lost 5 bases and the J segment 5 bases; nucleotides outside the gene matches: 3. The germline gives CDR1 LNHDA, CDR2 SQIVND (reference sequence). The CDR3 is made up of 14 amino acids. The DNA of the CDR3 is TGTGCCAGTAGTGACGGACTAGCGGGAGATACGCAGTATTTT. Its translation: CASSDGLAGDTQYF.

CDR3 nucleotide sequence: TGTGCCAGCAGTCCCCCCCCGGTGCAGTTCTTC. This codes for CASSPPPVQFF. The chain carries TRBV12-3 or TRBV12-4 and TRBJ2-1, with D unclear. CDR3 size: 11 residues. V lost 5 bases, J lost 12 bases, and 11 bases lay in between.

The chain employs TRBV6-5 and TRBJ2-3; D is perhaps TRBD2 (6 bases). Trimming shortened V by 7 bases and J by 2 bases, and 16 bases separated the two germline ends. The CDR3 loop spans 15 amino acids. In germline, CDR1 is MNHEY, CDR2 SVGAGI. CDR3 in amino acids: CASMSAGESTDTQYF. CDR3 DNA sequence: TGTGCCAGCATGTCAGCGGGTGAATCCACAGATACGCAGTATTTT.

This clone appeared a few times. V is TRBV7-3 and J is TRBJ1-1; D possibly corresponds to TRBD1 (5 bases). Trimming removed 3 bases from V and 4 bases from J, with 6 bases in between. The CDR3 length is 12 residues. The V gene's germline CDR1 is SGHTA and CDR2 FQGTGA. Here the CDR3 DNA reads TGTGCCAGCAGCTTCAGGGCCACTGAAGCTTTCTTT. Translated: CASSFRATEAFF.

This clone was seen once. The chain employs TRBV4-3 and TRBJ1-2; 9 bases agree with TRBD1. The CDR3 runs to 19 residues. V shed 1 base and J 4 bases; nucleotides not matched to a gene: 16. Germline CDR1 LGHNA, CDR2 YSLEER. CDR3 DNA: TGCGCCAGCAGCCAAGGGGTTGTGGGACAGGGAAAGTCAGGCTATGGCTACACCTTC. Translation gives CASSQGVVGQGKSGYGYTF.

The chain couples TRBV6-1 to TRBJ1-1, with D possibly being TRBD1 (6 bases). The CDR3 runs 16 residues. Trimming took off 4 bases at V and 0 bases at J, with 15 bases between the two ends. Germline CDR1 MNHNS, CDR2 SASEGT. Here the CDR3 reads CASSGRGTWMNTEAFF. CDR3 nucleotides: TGTGCCAGCAGTGGCAGGGGAACTTGGATGAACACTGAAGCTTTCTTT.

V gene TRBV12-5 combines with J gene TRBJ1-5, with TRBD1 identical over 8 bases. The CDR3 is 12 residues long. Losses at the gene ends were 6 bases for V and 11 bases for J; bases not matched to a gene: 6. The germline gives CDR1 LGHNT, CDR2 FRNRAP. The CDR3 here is CASGPPTGAQHF. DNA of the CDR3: TGTGCTAGTGGACCACCGACAGGGGCCCAGCATTTT.

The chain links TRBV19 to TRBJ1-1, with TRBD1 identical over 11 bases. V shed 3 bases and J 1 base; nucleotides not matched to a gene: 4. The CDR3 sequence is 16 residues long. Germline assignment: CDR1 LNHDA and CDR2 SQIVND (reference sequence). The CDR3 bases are TGTGCCAGTAGTATCGGACAGGGGGCGAGGAACACTGAAGCTTTCTTT. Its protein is CASSIGQGARNTEAFF.

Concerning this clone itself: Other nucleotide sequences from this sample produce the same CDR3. CDR3 amino acids: CASSHSYEQYF. In nucleotides, the CDR3 is TGTGCCAGCAGTCACAGCTACGAGCAGTACTTC. V is TRBV6-5 and J is TRBJ2-7; unclear D gene. V was trimmed by 5 bases and J by 3 bases, leaving 5 bases between them. The length of the CDR3 is 11 residues. The germline gives CDR1 MNHEY, CDR2 SVGAGI.

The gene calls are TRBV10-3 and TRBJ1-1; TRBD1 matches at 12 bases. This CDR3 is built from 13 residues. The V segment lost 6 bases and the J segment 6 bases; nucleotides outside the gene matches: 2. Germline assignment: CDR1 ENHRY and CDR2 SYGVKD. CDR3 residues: CAISRDRGPEAFF. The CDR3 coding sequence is TGTGCCATCAGCAGGGACAGGGGGCCTGAAGCTTTCTTT.

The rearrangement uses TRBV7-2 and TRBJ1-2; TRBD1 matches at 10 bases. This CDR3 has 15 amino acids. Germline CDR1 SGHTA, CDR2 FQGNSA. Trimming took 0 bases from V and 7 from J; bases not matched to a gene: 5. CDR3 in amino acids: CASSLARTGGLGYTF. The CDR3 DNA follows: TGTGCCAGCAGCTTAGCGAGGACAGGGGGTCTTGGCTACACCTTC.